A selection of T cell receptor beta chains follows, all from one sample in a study of cytomegalovirus exposure and HLA in healthy donors. Clones were read by immunoSEQ multiplex PCR, and TCRdb kept only the in-frame ones, dropping some. The table has around 130,000 clones, about 80% seen once; the top ten hold about 4%. Sequenced: PBMCs. The origin of the receptors is a woman aged 40 to 55 in good health and CMV-seronegative. CDR3s leave out the opening cysteine and the closing phenylalanine or tryptophan. The size field is filled for only some rows; it gives once, few, many or a size class.

J gene	V gene	clone size	CDR3 protein
TRBJ2-5	TRBV5-1	-	ASSQLGQAQETQY
TRBJ1-5	TRBV2	-	ASSEGLGRNQPQH
TRBJ2-7	TRBV9	-	ASSVGSGRGGYEQY
TRBJ2-1	TRBV5-6	-	ASSSNRARDSVHEQF
TRBJ2-7	TRBV28	many	ASSAGQETAEQY
TRBJ2-5	TRBV6-1	once	ASRESGHGATQY
TRBJ1-4	TRBV7-8	-	ASSSDRGLGEKLF
TRBJ2-7	TRBV7-9	-	SSSSRPEGQY
TRBJ2-6	TRBV29-1	-	SVDGGGNGANVLP
TRBJ2-5	TRBV5-8	-	ASSLNSGVEAQY
TRBJ1-4	TRBV4-3	-	ASSQDRGGPNEKLF
TRBJ2-5	TRBV29-1	-	SVERDRAQETQY
TRBJ2-7	TRBV27	-	ASSLAGHSYEQY
TRBJ2-7	TRBV14	-	ASSQDQGYYEQY
TRBJ1-2	TRBV29-1	once	SAPTQGQNGYT
TRBJ2-3	TRBV7-7	-	ASSPSAPTGGRGVDTQC
TRBJ1-2	TRBV9	-	ASSGGDRGNYGYT
TRBJ1-2	TRBV5-1	-	ASSLASQSYYGYT
TRBJ2-5	TRBV5-4	-	ASSSSGGETQY
TRBJ1-6	TRBV2	-	ASSNRDLYNSPLH
TRBJ2-3	TRBV2	many	ASSAEREHTDTQY
TRBJ2-2	TRBV2	-	ASRDRGHDTGELF
TRBJ1-1	TRBV27	-	ASSSLGGNTEAF
TRBJ2-5	TRBV2	-	ASSPERGNQETQY
TRBJ1-5	TRBV6-1	-	ASSVQFQPQH
TRBJ2-1	TRBV7-2	-	ASSADRGLNEQF
TRBJ1-5	TRBV2	-	ASSINRVSNQPQH
TRBJ2-1	TRBV7-3	-	ASSPSGTTEQF
TRBJ1-2	TRBV7-3	-	ASSSGIRPF
TRBJ2-2	TRBV5-1	-	ASKPAGTGGELF
TRBJ1-5	TRBV5-8	once	ASSLGPPRQPQH
TRBJ2-7	TRBV6-5	-	ASSGVSGGSYEQY
TRBJ2-1	TRBV5-4	-	ASSLRRGGYNEQF
TRBJ2-1	TRBV9	once	ASSVGGGGKEEQF
TRBJ2-5	TRBV5-1	-	ASSGGLAGETQY
TRBJ2-2	TRBV7-2	-	ASRGITANTGELF
TRBJ1-1	TRBV19	-	ASSPMGGRGVTEAF
TRBJ2-5	TRBV2	-	ASTGTGGFQETQY
TRBJ1-5	TRBV28	-	ASSFGQVSNQPQH
TRBJ2-7	TRBV27	-	ASSYGQGSSEQY
TRBJ1-4	TRBV27	-	ATRTGTGGTKGEKLF
TRBJ2-7	TRBV14	-	ASSQATGTLYEQY